This T cell receptor (beta chain) was obtained from a study of T-cell reconstitution after alpha-beta-depleted transplantation in children. Per the germline V gene, CDR1 is MDHEN and CDR2 is SYDVKM. V shed 6 bases and J shed 0 bases, with 15 bases lying between them. The CDR3 runs to 16 residues. Unique molecular identifiers were incorporated during preparation of the TCRbeta library. TCRdb reanalysed the PCR reads using MiXCR and keeps one entry per CDR3 protein. The data hold 260,000 or so distinct CDR3 sequences, with 12% observed a single time. Only a few counts were recorded for this clonotype. The chain couples TRBV28 to TRBJ2-1; possibly TRBD1 for D (6 bases). Sequencing used PBMCs from the stem cell graft donor, obtained from the stem cell graft. The clonotype comes from a human donor who donated a stem cell graft to a child with acute lymphoblastic leukemia. Here the CDR3 reads CASSPGQPSSYNEQFF. CDR3 coding DNA: TGTGCCAGCAGCCCCGGACAGCCAAGCTCCTACAATGAGCAGTTCTTC. Drawing the rest from reference TRBV28 and TRBJ2-1, the complete variable domain is DVKVTQSSRYLVKRTGEKVFLECVQDMDHENMFWYRQDPGLGLRLIYFSYDVKMKEKGDIPEGYSVSREKKERFSLILESASTNQTSMYLCASSPGQPSSYNEQFFGPGTRLTVL.